These 30 T cell receptor beta chains share one sample of origin, sequenced in a study of blood T cell repertoires in COVID-19. The data were produced by immunoSEQ multiplex PCR, yet TCRdb's version contains in-frame clones alone and is incomplete. The data hold under 200,000 clones, with roughly 85% observed a single time. What was sequenced was peripheral blood. These receptors all come from a woman aged 55-70 years with COVID-19, enrolled during active disease.

The chain combines TRBV9 with TRBJ2-5, with 16 nucleotides matching TRBD2. Trimming took 7 bases from V and 6 from J; bases not matched to a gene: 9. The CDR3 runs 16 residues. In germline, CDR1 is SGDLS, CDR2 YYNGEE. CDR3 sequence (DNA): TGTGCCAGCCAGGCTGGGACTAGCGGGGGGGCGCAGACCCAGTACTTC. This gives the protein CASQAGTSGGAQTQYF.

This clone appeared a single time. The chain recombines TRBV7-9 with TRBJ1-6; 7 positions agree with TRBD1. Germline CDR1 and CDR2: SEHNR and FQNEAQ (reference sequence). V dropped 2 bases and J dropped 7; count of bases not matched to a gene: 11. The CDR3 runs to 17 residues. This CDR3 is CASSLSLGGGANSPLHF. The CDR3 DNA follows: TGTGCCAGCAGCTTATCGCTTGGAGGGGGCGCAAATTCACCCCTCCACTTT.

The chain has TRBV19 and TRBJ2-5; a weak D match, TRBD1 (6 bases). The length of the CDR3 is 17 residues. V was shortened by 0 bases and J by 1 base, with 15 bases between the two germline ends. Germline CDR1 LNHDA, CDR2 SQIVND (reference sequence). The CDR3 DNA sequence: TGTGCCAGTAGTATAGATGGTAGGACAGCTTCCCAAGAGACCCAGTACTTC. It is translated as CASSIDGRTASQETQYF.

This chain connects TRBV7-8 to TRBJ2-7, with TRBD1 identical over 7 bases. Trimming cost V 3 bases and J 5 bases; bases outside gene matches: 4. This CDR3 region has 13 residues. Germline V lookup: CDR1 SGHVS, CDR2 FQNEAQ. In DNA, the CDR3 is TGTGCCAGCAGCTTTCTACAGGGGCACGAGCAGTACTTC. Translation: CASSFLQGHEQYF. Using reference TRBV7-8 and TRBJ2-7 for the parts outside the CDR3, the full variable domain is GAGVSQSPRYKVAKRGQDVALRCDPISGHVSLFWYQQALGQGPEFLTYFQNEAQLDKSGLPSDRFFAERPEGSVSTLKIQRTQQEDSAVYLCASSFLQGHEQYFGPGTRLTVT.

This clone was observed a single time. This rearrangement joins TRBV6-5 to TRBJ2-1; TRBD2 matches 13 bases. V dropped 6 bases and J dropped 7; count of bases not matched to a gene: 6. Germline values: CDR1 MNHEY, CDR2 SVGAGI. The CDR3 totals 15 residues. The CDR3 nucleotides are TGTGCCAGCAGCTCGACTAGCGGGAGGCTAAATGAGCAGTTCTTC. Protein: CASSSTSGRLNEQFF.

J is TRBJ1-3 and V is TRBV7-8; 10 nucleotides align to TRBD1. The J segment lost 3 bases and the V segment lost 5 bases, leaving 4 bases of the junction unmatched. The CDR3 loop spans 15 amino acids. Germline lookup yields CDR1 SGHVS and CDR2 FQNEAQ. DNA for the CDR3: TGTGCCAGCAGCCCAGGGACAGGGGTTGGAAACACCATATATTTT. Translated, it gives CASSPGTGVGNTIYF. Together with reference TRBV7-8 and TRBJ1-3, the CDR3 gives the full variable domain: GAGVSQSPRYKVAKRGQDVALRCDPISGHVSLFWYQQALGQGPEFLTYFQNEAQLDKSGLPSDRFFAERPEGSVSTLKIQRTQQEDSAVYLCASSPGTGVGNTIYFGEGSWLTVV.

This clone was detected once. The rearrangement links TRBV5-1 to TRBJ1-2; 8 bases are a match to TRBD1. Losses at the gene ends were 2 bases for V and 8 bases for J; bases not matched to a gene: 5. This CDR3 has 13 amino acids. Germline CDR1 SGHRS, CDR2 YFSETQ. As DNA, the CDR3 is TGCGCCAGCAGCTTAGGACAGGGAGAGGGCTACACCTTC. This encodes CASSLGQGEGYTF.

CDR3 in DNA: TGTGCCAGCACCCCTTTGACAGGGACCCAGTACTTC. Its translation is CASTPLTGTQYF. The chain is built from TRBV7-9 and TRBJ2-5, with a tentative D call TRBD1 (6 bases). Germline V gene data show CDR1 as SEHNR and CDR2 as FQNEAQ (reference sequence). Between the trimmed V and J ends, which lost 7 bases and 7 bases, there was a span of 13 bases. CDR3 length: 12 residues.

The chain employs TRBV3-1 (or the pseudogene TRBV3-2) and TRBJ2-5; 9 nucleotides line up with TRBD1. Germline V gives CDR1 LGHDT, CDR2 YNNKEL (reference sequence). This CDR3 comprises 17 residues. V gave up 0 bases and J gave up 5 bases; unmatched junction bases: 10. The CDR3 DNA follows: TGTGCCAGCAGCCAAGAAGGTACGGGGACAGGGTCCGAGACCCAGTACTTC. This translates into CASSQEGTGTGSETQYF.

Only a few counts were recorded for this clone. This chain joins TRBV5-1 and TRBJ2-1, with 7 nucleotides matching TRBD2. V shed 4 bases and J 5 bases; nucleotides not matched to a gene: 15. CDR1 is SGHRS and CDR2 is YFSETQ in the germline V gene. The CDR3 loop spans 17 amino acids. CDR3 DNA: TGCGCCAGCAGCCCAACCAACAAGGGGCGGGGGAACAATGAGCAGTTCTTC. Translation gives CASSPTNKGRGNNEQFF.

The V call is TRBV9, the J call TRBJ1-2; 9 bases align to TRBD1. V lost 4 bases, J lost 14 bases, and 12 bases stayed unmatched. The CDR3 runs to 13 residues. Germline V CDR1 and CDR2: SGDLS, YYNGEE. CDR3: CASSPTGTGKGTF. DNA for the CDR3: TGTGCCAGCAGCCCAACCGGGACAGGGAAGGGGACCTTC.

V usage is TRBV4-1 and J usage is TRBJ2-7, with D perhaps matching TRBD2 (5 bases). Germline V gene lookup returns CDR1 MGHRA and CDR2 YSYEKL. CDR3 length: 14 residues. V was trimmed by 1 base and J by 2 bases, leaving 9 bases between them. CDR3: CASSQAERTYEQYF. In nucleotides, the CDR3 is TGCGCCAGCAGCCAAGCCGAGCGGACCTACGAGCAGTACTTC.

The genes are TRBV29-1 and TRBJ1-5, with a possible D match to TRBD1 (6 bases). In germline, CDR1 is SQVTM, CDR2 ANQGSEA. This CDR3 is built from 14 residues. The V gene lost 4 bases and the J gene lost 4 bases, with 14 bases spanning the gap. The CDR3 coding sequence is TGCAGCGTTGCACAGGGAGGGGCTAATCAGCCCCAGCATTTT. Protein: CSVAQGGANQPQHF. Full variable domain (outside the CDR3, taken from reference TRBV29-1 and TRBJ1-5): SAVISQKPSRDICQRGTSLTIQCQVDSQVTMMFWYRQQPGQSLTLIATANQGSEATYESGFVIDKFPISRPNLTFSTLTVSNMSPEDSSIYLCSVAQGGANQPQHFGDGTRLSIL.

About this clone itself: One end of the junction does not line up with germline, which may come from a read error. V usage is TRBV5-1 and J usage is TRBJ1-1, with 8 nucleotides matching TRBD1. CDR1 is SGHRS and CDR2 is YFSETQ in the germline V gene. The CDR3 totals 11 residues. The DNA of the CDR3 is TGCGCCAGCTCGGAACAGGGGGTTCCCATATTT. This sequence encodes CASSEQGVPIF.

The chain recombines TRBV2 with TRBJ1-4; no definite D call. The CDR3 contains 14 residues. The V gene's germline CDR1 is SNHLY and CDR2 FYNNEI. Trimming pared 5 bases from V and 7 bases from J, leaving 14 bases between. The chain's CDR3 is CASSPGLAREKLFF. CDR3 nucleotides: TGTGCCAGCAGTCCCGGACTCGCCCGTGAAAAACTGTTTTTT.

The J gene is TRBJ1-5, the V gene TRBV7-6, with D possibly being TRBD1 (5 bases). The V end lost 3 bases, the J end lost 7 bases, and 10 bases lay between the germline ends. Germline-derived CDR1 and CDR2 are SGHVS and FNYEAQ. The CDR3 has 13 amino acids. CDR3 loop: CASSLTEKQPQHF. The CDR3 coding sequence is TGTGCCAGCAGCTTGACAGAGAAGCAGCCCCAGCATTTT.

In its sample, this clone was seen many times. This chain connects TRBV19 to TRBJ1-1; 9 bases fit TRBD1. The CDR3 loop spans 14 amino acids. J lost 5 bases, V lost 7 bases, and 8 bases had no gene match. The germline V gene has CDR1 LNHDA and CDR2 SQIVND (reference sequence). The CDR3 sequence is CASNQNRGRTEAFF. CDR3 DNA: TGTGCCAGTAATCAAAACAGGGGGCGGACTGAAGCTTTCTTT.

The chain has TRBV19 and TRBJ1-6, with D possibly TRBD1 on 6 matching bases. The V gene's germline CDR1 is LNHDA and CDR2 SQIVND (reference sequence). V was cut by 5 bases and J by 3 bases, with 11 bases left in between. The CDR3 sequence is 15 residues long. The CDR3 reads CASSPRQDYNSPLHF. The CDR3, as DNA: TGTGCCAGTAGTCCTAGACAGGACTATAATTCACCCCTCCACTTT.

V and J are TRBV4-1 and TRBJ1-5, with 7 positions matching TRBD1. V lost 4 bases to trimming and J lost 3 bases; unmatched junction nucleotides: 6. CDR3 size: 15 residues. Germline-derived CDR1 and CDR2 are MGHRA and YSYEKL. In DNA, the CDR3 is TGCGCCAGCAGCCCAAAACAGGGGAACAATCAGCCCCAGCATTTT. Amino acid sequence: CASSPKQGNNQPQHF.

The rearrangement links TRBV7-9 to TRBJ2-1, with TRBD1 matching 8 bases. Germline loops: CDR1 SEHNR, CDR2 FQNEAQ (reference sequence). The CDR3 runs 16 residues. V gave up 5 bases and J gave up 5 bases; unmatched junction bases: 11. The CDR3 bases are TGTGCCAGCAGCCCCTTTCGGGACAGGATAAACAATGAGCAGTTCTTC. Its translation: CASSPFRDRINNEQFF.

The genes are TRBV7-9 and TRBJ2-1; TRBD1 might be the D (7 bases). This CDR3 contains 14 residues. Trimming pared 2 bases from V and 8 bases from J, leaving 13 bases between. CDR1 SEHNR and CDR2 FQNEAQ come from the germline V gene (reference sequence). This CDR3 is CASSLLGGTDEQFF. The CDR3 DNA reads TGTGCCAGCAGCTTATTGGGCGGGACAGATGAGCAGTTCTTC.

This sequence joins TRBV5-8 and TRBJ1-2, with TRBD1 matching over 7 bases. CDR3 length: 15 residues. V shed 10 bases and J 3 bases; nucleotides not matched to a gene: 15. In germline, CDR1 is SGHTS, CDR2 YDEGEE. CDR3 sequence (DNA): TGTGCCTCACAAAGCCTAGGGCAGGGGGACTATGGCTACACCTTC. This codes for CASQSLGQGDYGYTF.

This rearrangement joins TRBV5-1 to TRBJ1-1; D might be TRBD1 (6 bases). Between the trimmed V and J ends, which lost 4 bases and 0 bases, there was a span of 22 bases. The CDR3 loop spans 18 amino acids. Germline V gives CDR1 SGHRS, CDR2 YFSETQ. CDR3 nucleotides: TGCGCCAGCAGCATAGGGGCAGGGACAAGGGGCATGAACACTGAAGCTTTCTTT. Translation: CASSIGAGTRGMNTEAFF.

The gene calls are TRBV4-1 and TRBJ1-5, with D hard to call. The germline CDR1 and CDR2 sequences are MGHRA and YSYEKL. V lost 1 base, J lost 5 bases, and 9 bases lay in between. The CDR3 sequence is 14 residues long. The CDR3 here is CASSQVPGHQPQHF. The CDR3 bases are TGCGCCAGCAGCCAAGTACCAGGTCATCAGCCCCAGCATTTT.

V gene TRBV6-5 combines with J gene TRBJ2-3; D not certain. V was shortened by 7 bases and J by 2 bases, with 16 bases between the two germline ends. The CDR3 runs to 15 residues. CDR1 and CDR2 (germline): MNHEY, SVGAGI. The CDR3 loop is CASIVHSPPTDTQYF. The CDR3 nucleotides read TGTGCCAGCATTGTACACAGCCCCCCCACAGATACGCAGTATTTT.

The gene calls are TRBV19 and TRBJ2-2, with TRBD1 matching 9 bases. CDR3 length equals 14 residues. Germline-derived CDR1 and CDR2 are LNHDA and SQIVND (reference sequence). After removal of 7 bases from V and 3 bases from J, the junction contained 3 bases not matched to a gene. CDR3 in amino acids: CASMDRGDTGELFF. For the CDR3, the DNA is TGTGCCAGTATGGACAGGGGAGACACCGGGGAGCTGTTTTTT.

The genes are TRBV20-1 and TRBJ1-2, with D perhaps matching TRBD1 (6 bases). Germline V gene sequence: CDR1 DFQATT, CDR2 SNEGSKA (reference sequence). Trimming removed 3 bases from V and 8 bases from J, with 13 bases in between. The CDR3 is made up of 12 amino acids. CDR3 sequence (DNA): TGCAGTGCTAGTGGGACACCGGAGGGCTACACCTTC. Its protein is CSASGTPEGYTF.

The CDR3 DNA sequence: TGTGCCAGCAGCTTAAATGGTGGGGCTGGCTATGGCTACACCTTC. Translation gives CASSLNGGAGYGYTF. The chain is built from TRBV7-3 and TRBJ1-2, with D possibly TRBD1 on 5 matching bases. CDR3 length: 15 residues. Trimming took 1 base from V and 4 from J, leaving 13 bases between them. Germline CDR1 SGHTA, CDR2 FQGTGA.

This clone came up a few times. The rearrangement links TRBV18 to TRBJ1-3, with 8 positions matching TRBD1. Germline CDR1 and CDR2: KGHSH and LQKENI. This CDR3 comprises 15 residues. V was clipped by 3 bases and J by 4 bases; unmatched bases: 5. This CDR3 is CASSPRQGTGNTIYF. The CDR3 bases are TGTGCCAGCTCACCGCGACAGGGGACCGGAAACACCATATATTTT.

This clone came up once. This chain uses TRBV14 with TRBJ2-7; 7 positions match TRBD2. V lost 3 bases and J lost 4; bases outside the gene matches: 12. This CDR3 comprises 16 residues. Germline V gives CDR1 SGHDN, CDR2 FVKESK. In nucleotides, the CDR3 is TGTGCCAGCAGCCACTTCAGCGGGATTGGGTCATACGAGCAGTACTTC. Protein sequence: CASSHFSGIGSYEQYF.